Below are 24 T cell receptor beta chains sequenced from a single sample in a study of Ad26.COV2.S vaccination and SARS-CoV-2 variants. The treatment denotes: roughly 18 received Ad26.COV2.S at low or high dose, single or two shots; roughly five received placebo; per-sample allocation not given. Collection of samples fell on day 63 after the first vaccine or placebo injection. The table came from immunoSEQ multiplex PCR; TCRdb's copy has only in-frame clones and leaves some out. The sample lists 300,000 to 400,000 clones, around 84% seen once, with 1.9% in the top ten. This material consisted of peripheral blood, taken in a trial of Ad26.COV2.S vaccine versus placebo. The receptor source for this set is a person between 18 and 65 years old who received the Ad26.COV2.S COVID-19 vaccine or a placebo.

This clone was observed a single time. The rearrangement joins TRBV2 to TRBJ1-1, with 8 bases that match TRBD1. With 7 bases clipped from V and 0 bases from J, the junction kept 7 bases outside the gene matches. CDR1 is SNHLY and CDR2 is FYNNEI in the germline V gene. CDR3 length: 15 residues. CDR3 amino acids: CASIGTGRMNTEAFF. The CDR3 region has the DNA TGTGCCAGCATCGGGACAGGAAGAATGAACACTGAAGCTTTCTTT.

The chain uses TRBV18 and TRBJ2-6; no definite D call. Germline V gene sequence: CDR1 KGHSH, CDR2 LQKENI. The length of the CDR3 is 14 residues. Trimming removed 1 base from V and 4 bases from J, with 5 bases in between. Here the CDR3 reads CASSPLKGANVLTF. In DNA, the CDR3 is TGTGCCAGCTCACCACTCAAAGGGGCCAACGTCCTGACTTTC.

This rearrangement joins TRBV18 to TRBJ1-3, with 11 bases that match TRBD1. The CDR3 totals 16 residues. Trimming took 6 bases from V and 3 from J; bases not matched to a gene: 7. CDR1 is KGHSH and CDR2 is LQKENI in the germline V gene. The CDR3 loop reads CASSRDRGTRGNTIYF. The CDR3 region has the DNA TGTGCCAGCTCGCGGGACAGGGGGACGCGTGGAAACACCATATATTTT.

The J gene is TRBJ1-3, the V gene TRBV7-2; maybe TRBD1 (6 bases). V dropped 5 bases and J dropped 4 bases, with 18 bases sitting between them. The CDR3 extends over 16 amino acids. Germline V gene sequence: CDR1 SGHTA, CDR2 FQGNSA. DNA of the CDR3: TGTGCCAGCAGCCCGCAAAGGGGGAATTCCGGAAACACCATATATTTT. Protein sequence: CASSPQRGNSGNTIYF.

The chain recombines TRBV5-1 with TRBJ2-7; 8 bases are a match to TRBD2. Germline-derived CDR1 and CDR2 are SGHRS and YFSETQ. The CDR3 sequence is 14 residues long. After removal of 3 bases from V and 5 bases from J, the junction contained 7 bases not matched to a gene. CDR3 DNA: TGCGCCAGCAGCTGGGGGACTAGTTTGGACGAGCAGTACTTC. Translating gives CASSWGTSLDEQYF.

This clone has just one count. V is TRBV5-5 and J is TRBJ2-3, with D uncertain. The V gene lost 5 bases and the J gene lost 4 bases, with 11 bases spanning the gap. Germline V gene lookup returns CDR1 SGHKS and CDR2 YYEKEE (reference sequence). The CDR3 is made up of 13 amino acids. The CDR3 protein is CASSGFFPDTQYF. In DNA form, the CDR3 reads TGTGCCAGCAGTGGATTCTTCCCAGATACGCAGTATTTT.

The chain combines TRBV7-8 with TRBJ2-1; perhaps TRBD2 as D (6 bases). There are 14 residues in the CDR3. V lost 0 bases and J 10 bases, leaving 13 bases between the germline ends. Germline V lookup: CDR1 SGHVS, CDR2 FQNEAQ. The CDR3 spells CASSLAGGISEQFF. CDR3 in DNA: TGTGCCAGCAGCTTAGCGGGGGGAATCAGCGAGCAGTTCTTC.

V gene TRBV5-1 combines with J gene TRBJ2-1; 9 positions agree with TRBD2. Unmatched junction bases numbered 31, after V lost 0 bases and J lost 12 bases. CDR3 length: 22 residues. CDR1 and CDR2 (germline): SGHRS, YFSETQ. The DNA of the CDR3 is TGCGCCAGCAGCTTGGGTCCCAGCGGGGGGAATGCTGCCATCGGGTTTAATGTTGGGCAGTTCTTC. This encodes CASSLGPSGGNAAIGFNVGQFF.

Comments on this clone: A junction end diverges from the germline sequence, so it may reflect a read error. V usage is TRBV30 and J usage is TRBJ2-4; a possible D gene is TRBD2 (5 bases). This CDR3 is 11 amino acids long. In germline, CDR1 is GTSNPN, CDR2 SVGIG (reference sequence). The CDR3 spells CAWNSVGSPSF. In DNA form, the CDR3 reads TGTGCCTGGAATAGCGTGGGCAGCCCAAGCTTC.

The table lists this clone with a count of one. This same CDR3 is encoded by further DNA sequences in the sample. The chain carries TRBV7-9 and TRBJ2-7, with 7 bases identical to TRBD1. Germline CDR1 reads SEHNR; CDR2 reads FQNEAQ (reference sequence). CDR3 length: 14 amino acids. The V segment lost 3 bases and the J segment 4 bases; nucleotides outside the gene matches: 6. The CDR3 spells CASSLSGGGYEQYF. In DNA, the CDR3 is TGTGCCAGCAGCTTGTCAGGGGGTGGGTACGAGCAGTACTTC.

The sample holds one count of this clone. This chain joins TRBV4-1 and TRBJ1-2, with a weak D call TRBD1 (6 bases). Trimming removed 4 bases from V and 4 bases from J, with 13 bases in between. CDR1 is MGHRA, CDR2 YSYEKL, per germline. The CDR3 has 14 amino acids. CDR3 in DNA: TGCGCCAGCAGCCCACAGGGACCGAGCTATGGCTACACCTTC. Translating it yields CASSPQGPSYGYTF.

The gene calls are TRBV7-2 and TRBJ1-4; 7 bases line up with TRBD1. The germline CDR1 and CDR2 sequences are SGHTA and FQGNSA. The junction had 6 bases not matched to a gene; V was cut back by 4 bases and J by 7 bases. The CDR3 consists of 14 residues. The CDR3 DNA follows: TGTGCCAGCAGCTCCCGGGACAGAACTGAAAAACTGTTTTTT. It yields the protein CASSSRDRTEKLFF.

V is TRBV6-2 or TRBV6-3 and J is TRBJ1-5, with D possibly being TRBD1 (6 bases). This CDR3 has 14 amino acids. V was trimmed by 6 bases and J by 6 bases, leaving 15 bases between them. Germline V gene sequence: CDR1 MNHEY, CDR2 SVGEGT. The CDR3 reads CASSPSGGAQPQHF. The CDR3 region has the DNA TGTGCCAGCAGCCCTTCGGGGGGGGCTCAGCCCCAGCATTTT.

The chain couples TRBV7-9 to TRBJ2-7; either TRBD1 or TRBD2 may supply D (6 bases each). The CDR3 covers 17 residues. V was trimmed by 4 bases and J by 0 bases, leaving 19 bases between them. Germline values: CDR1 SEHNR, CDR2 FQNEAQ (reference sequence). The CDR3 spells CASSSIEGGSSSYEQYF. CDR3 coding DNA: TGTGCCAGCAGCTCTATCGAGGGGGGATCAAGCTCCTACGAGCAGTACTTC.

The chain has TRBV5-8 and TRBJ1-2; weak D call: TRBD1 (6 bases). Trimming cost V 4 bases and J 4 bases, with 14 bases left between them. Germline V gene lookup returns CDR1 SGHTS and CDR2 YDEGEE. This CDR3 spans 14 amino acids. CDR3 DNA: TGTGCCAGCAGCCTTCCCGGGACACCCTATGGCTACACCTTC. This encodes CASSLPGTPYGYTF.

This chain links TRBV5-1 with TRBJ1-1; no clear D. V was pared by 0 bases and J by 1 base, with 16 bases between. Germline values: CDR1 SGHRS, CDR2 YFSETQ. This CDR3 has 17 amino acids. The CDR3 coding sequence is TGCGCCAGCAGCTTGGGTAATGGCCGCGGCTCGAACACTGAAGCTTTCTTT. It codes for CASSLGNGRGSNTEAFF.

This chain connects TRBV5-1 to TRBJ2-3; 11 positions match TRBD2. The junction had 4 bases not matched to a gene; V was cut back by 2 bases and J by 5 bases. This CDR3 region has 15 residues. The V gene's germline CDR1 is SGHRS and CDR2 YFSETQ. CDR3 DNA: TGCGCCAGCAGCTTAACTAGCGGGGGAGGAGATACGCAGTATTTT. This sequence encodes CASSLTSGGGDTQYF.

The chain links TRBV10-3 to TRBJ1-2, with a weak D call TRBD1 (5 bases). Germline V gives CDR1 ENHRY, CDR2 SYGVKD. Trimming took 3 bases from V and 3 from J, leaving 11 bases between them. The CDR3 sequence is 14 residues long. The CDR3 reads CAISEFRDDYGYTF. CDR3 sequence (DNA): TGTGCCATCAGTGAATTTAGGGACGACTATGGCTACACCTTC.

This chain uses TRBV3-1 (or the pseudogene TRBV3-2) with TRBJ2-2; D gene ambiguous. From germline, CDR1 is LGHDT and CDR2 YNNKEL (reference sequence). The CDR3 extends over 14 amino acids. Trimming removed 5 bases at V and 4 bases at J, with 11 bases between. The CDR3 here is CASSGGRGTGELFF. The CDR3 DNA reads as TGTGCCAGCAGCGGTGGGCGAGGCACCGGGGAGCTGTTTTTT.

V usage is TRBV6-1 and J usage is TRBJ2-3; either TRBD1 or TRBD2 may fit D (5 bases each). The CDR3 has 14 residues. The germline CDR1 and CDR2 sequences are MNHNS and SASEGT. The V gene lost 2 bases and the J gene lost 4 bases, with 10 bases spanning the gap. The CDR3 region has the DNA TGTGCCAGCAGTGAACCCCGGGACCCAGATACGCAGTATTTT. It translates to CASSEPRDPDTQYF.

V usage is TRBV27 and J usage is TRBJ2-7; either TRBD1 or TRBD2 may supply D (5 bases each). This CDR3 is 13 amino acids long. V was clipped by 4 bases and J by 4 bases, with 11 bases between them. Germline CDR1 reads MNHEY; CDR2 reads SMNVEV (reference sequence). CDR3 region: CASSWGPGYEQYF. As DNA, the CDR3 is TGTGCCAGCAGTTGGGGCCCGGGGTACGAGCAGTACTTC.

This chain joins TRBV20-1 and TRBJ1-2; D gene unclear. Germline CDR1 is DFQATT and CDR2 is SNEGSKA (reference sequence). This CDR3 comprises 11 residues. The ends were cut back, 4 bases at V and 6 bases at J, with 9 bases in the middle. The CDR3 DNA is TGCAGTGCTACCGGGGTTGATGGCTACACCTTC. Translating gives CSATGVDGYTF.

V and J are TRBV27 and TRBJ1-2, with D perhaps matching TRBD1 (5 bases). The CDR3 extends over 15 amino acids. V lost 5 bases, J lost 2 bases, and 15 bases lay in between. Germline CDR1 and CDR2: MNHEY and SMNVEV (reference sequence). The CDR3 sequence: CASSRRGRSNYGYTF. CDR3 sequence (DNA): TGTGCCAGCAGTCGGCGGGGCCGAAGCAACTATGGCTACACCTTC.

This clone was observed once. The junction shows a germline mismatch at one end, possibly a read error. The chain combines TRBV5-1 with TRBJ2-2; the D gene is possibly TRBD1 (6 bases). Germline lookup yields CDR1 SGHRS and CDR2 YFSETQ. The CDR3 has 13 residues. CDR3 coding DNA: TGCGCCAGCAGCTTGGGTGGGGGCCCGGAGGTGTTTTTT. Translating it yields CASSLGGGPEVFF.